This entry lists 6 T cell receptor beta chains sequenced from one sample in a study of blood T cell repertoires in COVID-19. The method was immunoSEQ multiplex PCR; TCRdb's version includes in-frame clones alone and lacks a portion of them. The sample records some 90,000 clones, 90% being singletons. The sequencing input was peripheral blood. These receptors all come from a woman of 80 years or more with active or convalescent COVID-19.

The V and J genes are TRBV9 and TRBJ1-1; no clear D. The ends were cut back, 0 bases at V and 4 bases at J, with 13 bases in the middle. The CDR3 length is 15 residues. CDR1 is SGDLS and CDR2 is YYNGEE in the germline V gene. The CDR3: CASSVATEVRTEAFF. The DNA for the CDR3 is TGTGCCAGCAGCGTAGCAACTGAGGTTCGCACTGAAGCTTTCTTT.

The chain recombines TRBV5-1 with TRBJ1-4; D is uncertain. Trimming pared 3 bases from V and 5 bases from J, leaving 11 bases between. The CDR3 sequence is 14 residues long. The V gene's germline CDR1 is SGHRS and CDR2 YFSETQ. CDR3 sequence: CASSYAGENEKLFF. CDR3 DNA sequence: TGCGCCAGCAGCTACGCCGGGGAAAATGAAAAACTGTTTTTT.

This chain uses TRBV18 with TRBJ2-3; 9 bases align to TRBD1. The V segment lost 2 bases and the J segment 0 bases; nucleotides outside the gene matches: 3. Germline values: CDR1 KGHSH, CDR2 LQKENI. CDR3 length equals 16 residues. CDR3 residues: CASSPKDRGSTDTQYF. For the CDR3, the DNA is TGTGCCAGCTCACCAAAGGACAGGGGTAGCACAGATACGCAGTATTTT.

This chain links TRBV5-1 with TRBJ2-7, with 11 bases that match TRBD1. CDR1 is SGHRS, CDR2 YFSETQ, per germline. CDR3 length equals 13 residues. J gave up 6 bases and V 6 bases, and 5 bases lay outside the gene matches. CDR3 bases: TGCGCCAGCAACCTGGGACAGGGGGGCGAGCAGTACTTC. Translating gives CASNLGQGGEQYF. Drawing the rest from reference TRBV5-1 and TRBJ2-7, the complete variable domain is KAGVTQTPRYLIKTRGQQVTLSCSPISGHRSVSWYQQTPGQGLQFLFEYFSETQRNKGNFPGRFSGRQFSNSRSEMNVSTLELGDSALYLCASNLGQGGEQYFGPGTRLTVT.

The chain uses TRBV10-2 and TRBJ2-3, with 11 positions matching TRBD2. V shed 5 bases and J 2 bases; nucleotides not matched to a gene: 6. Germline-derived CDR1 and CDR2 are WSHSY and SAAADI. This CDR3 has 16 residues. The CDR3 nucleotides are TGCGCCAGCAGTATTAGCGGGAGGGCTCTCACAGATACGCAGTATTTT. It yields the protein CASSISGRALTDTQYF.

CDR3 coding DNA: TGTGCCAGCTCACCACAAGCGGGAGCGGGATACAATGAGCAGTTCTTC. This sequence encodes CASSPQAGAGYNEQFF. This chain joins TRBV18 and TRBJ2-1; 8 bases line up with TRBD2. Germline values: CDR1 KGHSH, CDR2 LQKENI. CDR3 length equals 16 residues. With V trimmed by 1 base and J by 4 bases, 6 bases remained unmatched. Drawing the rest from reference TRBV18 and TRBJ2-1, the complete variable domain is NAGVMQNPRHLVRRRGQEARLRCSPMKGHSHVYWYRQLPEEGLKFMVYLQKENIIDESGMPKERFSAEFPKEGPSILRIQQVVRGDSAAYFCASSPQAGAGYNEQFFGPGTRLTVL.